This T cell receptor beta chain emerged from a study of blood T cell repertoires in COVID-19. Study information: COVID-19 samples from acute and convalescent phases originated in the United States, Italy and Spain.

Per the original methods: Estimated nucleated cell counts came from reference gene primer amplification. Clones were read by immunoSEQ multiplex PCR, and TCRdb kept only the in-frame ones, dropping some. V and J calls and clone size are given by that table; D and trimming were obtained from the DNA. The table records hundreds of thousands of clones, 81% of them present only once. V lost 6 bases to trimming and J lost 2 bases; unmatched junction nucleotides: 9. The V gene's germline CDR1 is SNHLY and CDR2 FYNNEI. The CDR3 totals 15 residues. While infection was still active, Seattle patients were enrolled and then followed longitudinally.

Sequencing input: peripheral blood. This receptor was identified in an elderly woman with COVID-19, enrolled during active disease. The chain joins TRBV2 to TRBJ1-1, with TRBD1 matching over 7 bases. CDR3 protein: CASSARDSINTEAFF. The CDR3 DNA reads TGTGCCAGCAGCGCCCGGGACAGTATTAACACTGAAGCTTTCTTT.